One and the same sample provided the 18 T cell receptor beta chains below, sequenced in a study of vaccination and CD4 T cells after COVID-19. An Oncomine TCR Beta short-read assay was used to sequence the DNA from cultured CD4+ T cells. Using its own MiXCR run on the PCR reads, TCRdb lists one record per CDR3 protein. Seen here are some 15,000 distinct CDR3 sequences, approximately 61% observed once, and the top ten hold 15% to 20%. Documented treatment: roughly 10-day PBMC culture with coronavirus spike peptide pools or control peptides (ViraFEST assay). These receptors are not linked to any known antigen. Specimen: CD4+ T cells from blood, cultured in vitro. The receptors stem from a human donor who had recovered from COVID-19.

The J gene is TRBJ2-1, the V gene TRBV7-8; D call uncertain. Germline assignment: CDR1 SGHVS and CDR2 FQNEAQ. This CDR3 has 15 amino acids. The V and J ends lost 5 bases and 0 bases respectively, with 11 bases between them. For the CDR3, the DNA is TGTGCCAGCAGCGGTCAGACCAGCTCCTACAATGAGCAGTTCTTC. It specifies CASSGQTSSYNEQFF.

This clonotype has only a few counts. The chain is built from TRBV20-1 and TRBJ2-7, with 9 positions matching TRBD2. J was trimmed by 1 base and V by 2 bases; bases with no gene match: 3. The germline V gene encodes CDR1 DFQATT and CDR2 SNEGSKA (reference sequence). This CDR3 region has 14 residues. CDR3 protein: CSARNLAGSYEQYF. CDR3 sequence (DNA): TGCAGTGCTAGAAATCTAGCGGGGTCCTACGAGCAGTACTTC.

The chain carries TRBV6-1 and TRBJ2-4; TRBD1 matches 11 bases. Germline V gene sequence: CDR1 MNHNS, CDR2 SASEGT. This CDR3 has 16 amino acids. Trimming removed 4 bases from V and 5 bases from J; junction bases left unmatched: 7. This CDR3 is CASSVGTGGTQNIQYF. CDR3 nucleotides: TGTGCCAGCAGTGTGGGGACAGGGGGTACACAAAACATTCAGTACTTC.

The V gene is TRBV6-5, the J gene TRBJ1-2, with TRBD1 identical over 7 bases. This CDR3 contains 14 residues. The V segment lost 0 bases and the J segment 4 bases; nucleotides outside the gene matches: 2. Germline V lookup: CDR1 MNHEY, CDR2 SVGAGI. DNA of the CDR3: TGTGCCAGCAGTTACTCGGCAGGGGGCTATGGCTACACCTTC. Protein product: CASSYSAGGYGYTF.

This sequence joins TRBV7-2 and TRBJ2-3, with D perhaps matching TRBD2 (5 bases). The ends were cut back, 5 bases at V and 9 bases at J, with 18 bases in the middle. The CDR3 is made up of 14 amino acids. The V gene's germline CDR1 is SGHTA and CDR2 FQGNSA. The CDR3 is CASSRTSLSPTQYF. CDR3 coding DNA: TGTGCCAGCAGCCGGACTTCTCTTTCTCCGACGCAGTATTTT.

The rearrangement uses TRBV25-1 and TRBJ1-2; no firm D call. CDR1 is MGHDK, CDR2 SYGVNS, per germline. V was cut by 6 bases and J by 14 bases, with 19 bases left in between. This CDR3 is built from 12 residues. In DNA form, the CDR3 reads TGTGCCAGCAGCCTCCGATTTGGACGCCAAACCTTC. The encoded protein is CASSLRFGRQTF.

The chain employs TRBV6-2 or TRBV6-3 and TRBJ1-5, with 8 nucleotides matching TRBD1. Germline CDR1 and CDR2: MNHEY and SVGEGT. This CDR3 spans 14 amino acids. Trimming removed 5 bases from V and 6 bases from J; junction bases left unmatched: 6. CDR3: CASSGSGGGQPQHF. The DNA of the CDR3 is TGTGCCAGCAGTGGATCAGGGGGCGGTCAGCCCCAGCATTTT.

The chain uses TRBV7-2 and TRBJ1-2; the D gene is possibly TRBD1 (5 bases). Germline loops: CDR1 SGHTA, CDR2 FQGNSA. With 0 bases removed from V and 4 bases from J, the gap between germline ends came to 18 bases. The CDR3 sequence is 17 residues long. The CDR3, as DNA: TGTGCCAGCAGCTTAGCGGCGCGAGGGGCCGAGTCCTATGGCTACACCTTC. Amino acids: CASSLAARGAESYGYTF.

This chain connects TRBV21-1 to TRBJ1-2; TRBD1, as called in the table, went unchecked against the DNA. TRBV21-1 is deemed a pseudogene. The CDR3 extends over 16 amino acids. CDR3 in DNA: TGTGCCAGCAACCTTCAAATACGGGACAGGTCCTATGGCTACACCTTC. As protein: CASNLQIRDRSYGYTF.

The gene calls are TRBV24-1 and TRBJ2-1; TRBD1 matches 10 bases. This CDR3 has 15 residues. Germline lookup yields CDR1 KGHDR and CDR2 SFDVKD. The V and J ends lost 3 bases and 9 bases, in that order; junction bases with no gene match: 7. The CDR3 coding sequence is TGTGCCACCAGTGATAGGACAGGGGGTGTTGCTGAGCAGTTCTTC. This sequence encodes CATSDRTGGVAEQFF.

The chain combines TRBV12-3 or TRBV12-4 with TRBJ2-2; possible D gene TRBD1, 5 bases. V was trimmed by 2 bases and J by 1 base, leaving 8 bases between them. The CDR3 is made up of 15 amino acids. The CDR3 nucleotides are TGTGCCAGCAGTTTATACAGGAGGAACACCGGGGAGCTGTTTTTT. This sequence encodes CASSLYRRNTGELFF.

The chain combines TRBV7-9 with TRBJ1-1, with TRBD1 as a possible D gene (5 bases). V lost 5 bases, J lost 8 bases, and 18 bases lay in between. Germline V CDR1 and CDR2: SEHNR, FQNEAQ (reference sequence). This CDR3 is built from 14 residues. The CDR3 bases are TGTGCCAGCAGCAATCCGGGGCCGGTGGCGGAAGCTTTCTTT. This gives the protein CASSNPGPVAEAFF.

This chain connects TRBV19 to TRBJ1-1, with D perhaps TRBD1 (5 bases). Germline values: CDR1 LNHDA, CDR2 SQIVND (reference sequence). The CDR3 is 13 amino acids. The germline V and J ends were trimmed by 10 bases and 5 bases, with 17 bases remaining between them. The CDR3 region has the DNA TGTGCCACCTCGGAGCAGGGCGGTACTGAAGCTTTCTTT. Amino acid sequence: CATSEQGGTEAFF. Looking up the rest from reference TRBV19 and TRBJ1-1 gives the full variable domain: DGGITQSPKYLFRKEGQNVTLSCEQNLNHDAMYWYRQDPGQGLRLIYYSQIVNDFQKGDIAEGYSVSREKKESFPLTVTSAQKNPTAFYLCATSEQGGTEAFFGQGTRLTVV.

This clonotype has more than one count but fewer than ten. This chain connects TRBV11-3 to TRBJ1-1; D is perhaps TRBD1 (6 bases). This CDR3 has 12 amino acids. The ends were cut back, 4 bases at V and 8 bases at J, with 11 bases in the middle. Germline V lookup: CDR1 SGHNT, CDR2 YENEEA. The CDR3 region has the DNA TGTGCCAGCAGCTATTCCGGGACAGAAGCTTTCTTT. Amino acid sequence: CASSYSGTEAFF.

This clonotype was seen just once. The rearrangement uses TRBV19 and TRBJ1-2, with 7 bases aligning to TRBD1. Germline V gives CDR1 LNHDA, CDR2 SQIVND (reference sequence). The CDR3 runs 14 residues. The trim removed 5 bases at V and 8 bases at J, leaving 11 bases unmatched. The CDR3 protein is CASSSLQGVVGYTF. The CDR3 DNA is TGTGCCAGTAGTTCCCTCCAGGGGGTAGTAGGCTACACCTTC.

The rearrangement joins TRBV7-3 to TRBJ2-3; 8 bases are a match to TRBD2. The junction had 10 bases not matched to a gene; V was cut back by 4 bases and J by 4 bases. CDR1 is SGHTA and CDR2 is FQGTGA in the germline V gene. The CDR3 extends over 16 amino acids. The CDR3 sequence: CASSSKGGGRADTQYF. CDR3 DNA: TGTGCCAGCAGCTCCAAGGGCGGGGGGCGCGCAGATACGCAGTATTTT.

V is TRBV6-1 and J is TRBJ1-5; no firm D call. The CDR3 covers 20 residues. Germline assignment: CDR1 MNHNS and CDR2 SASEGT. V was clipped by 1 base and J by 3 bases, with 25 bases between them. The CDR3 loop reads CASSEGFGSLGYINNQPQHF. In DNA form, the CDR3 reads TGTGCCAGCAGTGAAGGGTTCGGCAGTCTGGGTTATATTAACAATCAGCCCCAGCATTTT.

V gene TRBV4-1 combines with J gene TRBJ2-1; 16 nucleotides agree with TRBD2. V lost 3 bases to trimming and J lost 7 bases; unmatched junction nucleotides: 12. CDR3 length equals 19 residues. CDR1 MGHRA and CDR2 YSYEKL come from the germline V gene. DNA for the CDR3: TGCGCCAGCAGCCACCCGGGACTAGCGGGAGGGCCGGAAAAGAATGAGCAGTTCTTC. Translated, it gives CASSHPGLAGGPEKNEQFF.